A single sample gave rise to the 5 T cell receptor beta chains below, sequenced in a study of control samples from healthy donors and cancer patients. Clones were read by immunoSEQ multiplex PCR, and TCRdb kept only the in-frame ones, dropping some. The profile covers 100,000 to 150,000 clones, with around 90% appearing a single time and about 8.7% taken by the ten largest. The sequenced sample was blood. Receptors originate from a man aged 40-49 years in good health.

The chain employs TRBV5-6 and TRBJ1-4, with D tentatively TRBD1 (5 bases). V lost 4 bases to trimming and J lost 8 bases, with 12 bases between them. The CDR3 runs 13 residues. Germline-derived CDR1 and CDR2 are SGHDT and YYEEEE. CDR3 bases: TGTGCCAGCAGCCTGGGGGTGGCGGAAAAACTGTTTTTT. This codes for CASSLGVAEKLFF.

J is TRBJ2-5 and V is TRBV11-2; D may match TRBD1 or TRBD2 (7 bases each). The CDR3 loop spans 16 amino acids. Trimming took 5 bases from V and 4 from J, leaving 20 bases between them. CDR1 is SGHAT, CDR2 FQNNGV, per germline. The CDR3 region has the DNA TGTGCCAGCAGCCAGGGGGGGGCTGTCCCGGGAGAGACCCAGTACTTC. It is translated as CASSQGGAVPGETQYF.

The chain carries TRBV5-1 and TRBJ2-7, with D tentatively TRBD2 (7 bases). CDR1 and CDR2 (germline): SGHRS, YFSETQ. This CDR3 is built from 18 residues. Trimming removed 1 base at V and 1 base at J, with 21 bases between. The CDR3 reads CASSLNWRGASGSYEQYF. In DNA form, the CDR3 reads TGCGCCAGCAGCTTGAACTGGAGGGGGGCTAGCGGATCCTACGAGCAGTACTTC.

This chain links TRBV20-1 with TRBJ2-7; tentatively, D is TRBD1 (5 bases). This CDR3 is 12 amino acids long. From germline, CDR1 is DFQATT and CDR2 SNEGSKA (reference sequence). Trimming removed 3 bases at V and 1 base at J, with 7 bases between. Here the CDR3 DNA reads TGCAGTGCTAGTCAGGGATCCTACGAGCAGTACTTC. Its translation: CSASQGSYEQYF.

CDR3 in amino acids: CAGARVTGITPLHF. CDR3 bases: TGTGCCGGGGCCAGGGTGACGGGGATAACACCCCTCCACTTT. The V call is TRBV7-9, the J call TRBJ1-6; possible D gene TRBD1, 5 bases. The CDR3 sequence is 14 residues long. Deletions cut 11 bases from V and 11 bases from J, with 22 bases between. The germline V gene encodes CDR1 SEHNR and CDR2 FQNEAQ (reference sequence).